This T cell receptor (beta chain) was identified during a study of control samples from healthy donors and cancer patients. Germline V gene data show CDR1 as SQVTM and CDR2 as ANQGSEA. This CDR3 spans 14 amino acids. V lost 4 bases, J lost 3 bases, and 4 bases stayed unmatched. The assay was immunoSEQ multiplex PCR, and TCRdb's table has in-frame clones only and misses some. The repertoire holds around 130,000 clones, with around 96% as singletons. This TCR came from a man aged 25-45 years in good health. This rearrangement joins TRBV29-1 to TRBJ1-5, with 9 positions matching TRBD1. The sequencing sample was made of blood. The CDR3, as DNA: TGCAGCGTTGTAGGGACAGGGCCCAATCAGCCCCAGCATTTT. Amino acids: CSVVGTGPNQPQHF.